The present TCR beta chain was sequenced within a study of T cell repertoires in cytomegalovirus infection. Study-wide background: Well-studied HLA-B-restricted CMV epitopes were used in the study alongside recently identified HLA-C-restricted ones.

This clonotype was counted many times. Its cognate antigen is unknown. Germline CDR1 reads SGHTA; CDR2 reads FQGNSA. The CDR3 is made up of 14 amino acids. Trimming cost V 1 base and J 7 bases; bases outside gene matches: 3. TCRdb re-derived calls from the reads in MiXCR, one entry per CDR3 protein. Found here are 700,000 to 900,000 distinct CDR3 sequences, 29% of them singletons; the top ten hold under 15%. The chain joins TRBV7-2 to TRBJ2-1; 8 nucleotides align to TRBD2. This TCR was sampled from a human donor in good health (CMV status not recorded). Some clones in this sample may be carry-over from other donors' samples. The source material was cultured CD8+ T cells from PBMCs, sampled from culture after CMV antigen stimulation. CDR3 in DNA: TGTGCCAGCAGCTTAGTAGCGGGGTTGAATGAGCAGTTCTTC. This sequence encodes CASSLVAGLNEQFF.